The clone carrying this TCR beta chain was counted once. The entry originates in a study of control samples from healthy donors and cancer patients. V was shortened by 0 bases and J by 6 bases, with 11 bases between the two germline ends. The CDR3 has 14 amino acids. Germline CDR1 and CDR2: LGHNA and YSLEER. Assay used: immunoSEQ multiplex PCR; TCRdb lists only in-frame clones, some missing. The sample holds about 58,000 clones; about 95% are singletons and the top ten take almost 4%. The receptor was isolated from a man aged 30-40 years in good health. The sample consisted of blood. This chain links TRBV4-3 with TRBJ1-1; no reliable D call. The CDR3 here is CASSQDLAGPEAFF. The CDR3 bases are TGCGCCAGCAGCCAAGATCTGGCCGGGCCTGAAGCTTTCTTT.